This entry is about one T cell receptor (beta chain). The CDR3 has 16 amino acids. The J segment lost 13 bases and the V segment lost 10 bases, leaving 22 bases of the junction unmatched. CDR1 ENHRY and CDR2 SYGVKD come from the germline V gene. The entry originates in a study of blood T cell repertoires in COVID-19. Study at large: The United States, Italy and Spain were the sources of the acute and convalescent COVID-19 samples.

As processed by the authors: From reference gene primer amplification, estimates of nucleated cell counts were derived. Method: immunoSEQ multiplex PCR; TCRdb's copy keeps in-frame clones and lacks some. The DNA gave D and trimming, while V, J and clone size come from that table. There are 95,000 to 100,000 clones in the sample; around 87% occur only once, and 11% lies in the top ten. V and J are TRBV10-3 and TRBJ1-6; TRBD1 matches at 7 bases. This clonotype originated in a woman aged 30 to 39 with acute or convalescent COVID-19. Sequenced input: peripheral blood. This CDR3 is CATRGPTPQTTGPLHF. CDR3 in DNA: TGTGCCACACGCGGTCCCACCCCTCAGACGACAGGGCCCCTCCACTTT.